The 10 T cell receptor beta chains in this list originate from one sample, sequenced in a study of molecular identifiers for immune sequencing clone quantification. In TCRdb, the PCR reads were re-called with MiXCR into one record per CDR3 protein. The data show 85,000 to 120,000 distinct CDR3 sequences, with under 40% seen just once and approximately 9.8% held by the top ten. The source material was naive CD8+ T cells from blood, with Jurkat cell RNA spiked in. Subset denoted: FACS-sorted CD8+CD4-CCR7+CD45RA+ naive T cells. These receptor sequences come from a human donor in good health. Some libraries in this study had Jurkat cell RNA spiked in.

This clonotype was seen a handful of times. CDR3 amino acids: CASTEAGLAGPGELFF. CDR3 DNA: TGTGCCAGCACCGAGGCGGGACTAGCGGGACCCGGGGAGCTGTTTTTT. J is TRBJ2-2 and V is TRBV19; 13 bases agree with TRBD2. J gave up 6 bases and V 9 bases, and 10 bases lay outside the gene matches. The V gene's germline CDR1 is LNHDA and CDR2 SQIVND (reference sequence). The CDR3 length is 16 residues. The whole variable domain, remainder taken from reference TRBV19 and TRBJ2-2, is DGGITQSPKYLFRKEGQNVTLSCEQNLNHDAMYWYRQDPGQGLRLIYYSQIVNDFQKGDIAEGYSVSREKKESFPLTVTSAQKNPTAFYLCASTEAGLAGPGELFFGEGSRLTVL.

As for this clonotype: A read error may be the cause here, since a much bigger clone is one base away. The rearrangement uses TRBV12-3 or TRBV12-4 and TRBJ2-2; D call uncertain. The V gene lost 10 bases and the J gene lost 2 bases, with 14 bases spanning the gap. CDR3 length: 14 residues. The chain's CDR3 is CAIYATPNTGELFF. Written as DNA, the CDR3 is TGTGCCATCTATGCGACACCTAACACCGGGGAGCTGTTTTTT.

This clonotype was counted a few times. This chain links TRBV11-3 with TRBJ2-1, with D perhaps matching TRBD2 (5 bases). Germline loops: CDR1 SGHNT, CDR2 YENEEA. The CDR3 is 12 residues long. Trimming cost V 8 bases and J 4 bases, with 9 bases left between them. Here the CDR3 reads CASHSAYNEQFF. The CDR3 bases are TGTGCCAGCCATAGCGCTTACAATGAGCAGTTCTTC.

This clonotype occurred a few times. The gene calls are TRBV13 and TRBJ2-1, with D unclear. The CDR3 length is 13 residues. Trimming shortened V by 5 bases and J by 6 bases, and 11 bases separated the two germline ends. Germline-derived CDR1 and CDR2 are PRHDT and FYEKMQ (reference sequence). This CDR3 is CASSHGPRNEQFF. The CDR3 coding sequence is TGTGCCAGCAGCCATGGACCTCGCAATGAGCAGTTCTTC.

The chain joins TRBV14 to TRBJ1-5, with 7 nucleotides matching TRBD1. The germline CDR1 and CDR2 sequences are SGHDN and FVKESK. The length of the CDR3 is 13 residues. Trimming removed 2 bases from V and 6 bases from J; junction bases left unmatched: 1. The CDR3 DNA is TGTGCCAGCAGCCAATGGACAGGTCAGCCCCAGCATTTT. Protein: CASSQWTGQPQHF.

The CDR3 loop reads CSAPEFGELFF. CDR3 DNA: TGCAGTGCTCCCGAGTTCGGGGAGCTGTTTTTT. The chain has TRBV20-1 and TRBJ2-2; D gene ambiguous. The CDR3 runs 11 residues. Germline V gene sequence: CDR1 DFQATT, CDR2 SNEGSKA (reference sequence). V was cut by 5 bases and J by 7 bases, with 8 bases left in between.

This clonotype was seen just once. Since no conserved phenylalanine or tryptophan closes the CDR3, a read error is the likely cause. The rearrangement links TRBV20-1 to TRBJ1-2; perhaps TRBD1 as D (5 bases). V was cut by 5 bases and J by 4 bases, with 14 bases left in between. There are 13 residues in the CDR3. Per the germline V gene, CDR1 is DFQATT and CDR2 is SNEGSKA (reference sequence). The CDR3 region is CSAPGLFFYGYTL. CDR3 DNA sequence: TGCAGTGCTCCGGGACTATTCTTCTATGGCTACACCCTC.

There are a few counts of this clonotype. V is TRBV29-1 and J is TRBJ2-4, with D maybe TRBD2 (6 bases). The germline gives CDR1 SQVTM, CDR2 ANQGSEA. The CDR3 extends over 13 amino acids. Deletions cut 5 bases from V and 5 bases from J, with 13 bases between. Here the CDR3 DNA reads TGCAGCGTTTTCGAGCGGGCCGAAAACATTCAGTACTTC. Its protein product is CSVFERAENIQYF.

This rearrangement joins TRBV4-3 to TRBJ1-1, with no clear D. Germline values: CDR1 LGHNA, CDR2 YSLEER. CDR3 length: 14 amino acids. V was cut by 1 base and J by 2 bases, with 8 bases left in between. The CDR3 region is CASSQGLINTEAFF. Written as DNA, the CDR3 is TGCGCCAGCAGCCAAGGACTGATCAACACTGAAGCTTTCTTT.

This clonotype was found a few times. The CDR3 is CASSQDRGWKTQYF. For the CDR3, the DNA is TGCGCCAGCAGCCAAGATAGGGGCTGGAAGACCCAGTACTTC. V is TRBV4-3 and J is TRBJ2-5, with D tentatively TRBD1 (5 bases). The CDR3 runs 14 residues. Germline V lookup: CDR1 LGHNA, CDR2 YSLEER. V lost 0 bases and J lost 6, with 11 bases in between.